The rows below give T cell receptor beta chains drawn from one sample of a study of T cells after yellow fever vaccination. One entry per CDR3 protein, called by TCRdb with MiXCR from the 5' RACE reads. The sample lists 400,000 to 450,000 distinct CDR3 sequences, around a sixth occurring once. Specimen: PBMCs, collected before the yellow fever booster vaccination. All receptors derive from a man aged 18 to 30 who received the YFV17D yellow fever vaccine. The CDR3 runs from the conserved cysteine through the conserved F or W. Each record gives: clone size, D gene, J gene, V gene, CDR3 protein, CDR3 DNA. D genes are given only for firm matches. Clone size is not always given. Where it is, it says once, few, many or a class for expanded clones.

abundance: NA
d_gene: TRBD1
j_gene: TRBJ2-7
v_gene: TRBV20-1
CDR3aa: CSAASGTATYEQYF
CDR3nt: TGCAGTGCCGCCTCCGGGACAGCCACCTACGAGCAGTACTTC

abundance: few
d_gene: NA
j_gene: TRBJ2-1
v_gene: TRBV7-9
CDR3aa: CASSMTASEQFF
CDR3nt: TGTGCCAGCAGTATGACTGCCTCTGAGCAGTTCTTC

abundance: NA
d_gene: NA
j_gene: TRBJ2-2
v_gene: TRBV12-3/TRBV12-4
CDR3aa: CASTPTGSGGELFF
CDR3nt: TGTGCCAGCACCCCCACAGGGTCGGGCGGGGAGCTGTTTTTT

abundance: few
d_gene: TRBD1
j_gene: TRBJ2-5
v_gene: TRBV20-1
CDR3aa: CSATRDSRETQYF
CDR3nt: TGCAGTGCTACCCGGGACAGTAGGGAGACCCAGTACTTC

abundance: few
d_gene: TRBD2
j_gene: TRBJ2-5
v_gene: TRBV5-5
CDR3aa: CASSLLTSDATQYF
CDR3nt: TGTGCCAGCAGCTTGTTGACTAGCGATGCGACCCAGTACTTC

abundance: NA
d_gene: NA
j_gene: TRBJ2-7
v_gene: TRBV6-2/TRBV6-3
CDR3aa: CASSYLGTDSYEQYF
CDR3nt: TGTGCCAGCAGTTATCTGGGGACTGATTCCTACGAGCAGTACTTC

abundance: NA
d_gene: NA
j_gene: TRBJ1-6
v_gene: TRBV12-3/TRBV12-4
CDR3aa: CASSFGGKGSSPLHF
CDR3nt: TGTGCCAGCAGTTTCGGGGGGAAGGGAAGCTCACCCCTCCACTTT

abundance: NA
d_gene: TRBD2
j_gene: TRBJ2-7
v_gene: TRBV20-1
CDR3aa: CSARDLAGGHSYEQYF
CDR3nt: TGCAGTGCTAGAGATTTAGCGGGGGGACACTCCTACGAGCAGTACTTC

abundance: NA
d_gene: TRBD1
j_gene: TRBJ2-5
v_gene: TRBV7-2
CDR3aa: CASSLVGGWDETQYF
CDR3nt: TGTGCCAGCAGCTTGGTAGGGGGCTGGGATGAGACCCAGTACTTC

abundance: NA
d_gene: NA
j_gene: TRBJ1-1
v_gene: TRBV28
CDR3aa: CASSFVVGPEAFF
CDR3nt: TGTGCCAGCAGTTTCGTTGTCGGACCCGAAGCTTTCTTT

abundance: NA
d_gene: NA
j_gene: TRBJ2-3
v_gene: TRBV24-1
CDR3aa: CATSDSVYTQYF
CDR3nt: TGTGCCACCAGTGATTCGGTTTATACGCAGTATTTT

abundance: NA
d_gene: TRBD2
j_gene: TRBJ2-1
v_gene: TRBV7-2
CDR3aa: CASSFSGTVRYNEQFF
CDR3nt: TGTGCCAGCAGCTTTAGCGGGACGGTTAGATACAATGAGCAGTTCTTC

abundance: NA
d_gene: NA
j_gene: TRBJ1-1
v_gene: TRBV7-9
CDR3aa: CASSVDWGTEAFF
CDR3nt: TGTGCCAGCAGCGTAGATTGGGGCACTGAAGCTTTCTTT

abundance: few
d_gene: NA
j_gene: TRBJ1-1
v_gene: TRBV6-6
CDR3aa: CVGEGNNGEAFF
CDR3nt: TGTGTAGGGGAGGGGAACAATGGTGAAGCTTTCTTT

abundance: NA
d_gene: NA
j_gene: TRBJ2-5
v_gene: TRBV7-2
CDR3aa: CASSGKGTQYF
CDR3nt: TGTGCCAGCAGTGGGAAAGGGACCCAGTACTTC

abundance: few
d_gene: TRBD2
j_gene: TRBJ2-5
v_gene: TRBV29-1
CDR3aa: CSVDGLAGDQETQYF
CDR3nt: TGCAGCGTTGACGGGCTAGCGGGGGACCAAGAGACCCAGTACTTC

abundance: few
d_gene: NA
j_gene: TRBJ1-1
v_gene: TRBV2
CDR3aa: CASSDRTTEAFF
CDR3nt: TGTGCCAGCAGTGACAGAACCACTGAAGCTTTCTTT

abundance: NA
d_gene: TRBD1
j_gene: TRBJ1-6
v_gene: TRBV7-8
CDR3aa: CASSLAGGQVNSPLHF
CDR3nt: TGTGCCAGCAGCTTAGCGGGGGGACAGGTTAATTCACCCCTCCACTTT

abundance: many
d_gene: TRBD2
j_gene: TRBJ2-1
v_gene: TRBV20-1
CDR3aa: CSAREVGGGYYNEQFF
CDR3nt: TGCAGTGCTAGAGAAGTTGGCGGGGGGTACTACAATGAGCAGTTCTTC

abundance: few
d_gene: NA
j_gene: TRBJ2-3
v_gene: TRBV5-6
CDR3aa: CASSLDRGFSTDTQYF
CDR3nt: TGTGCCAGCAGCTTGGATAGGGGGTTTAGTACAGATACGCAGTATTTT

abundance: few
d_gene: NA
j_gene: TRBJ2-5
v_gene: TRBV20-1
CDR3aa: CSARESLAETQYF
CDR3nt: TGCAGTGCTAGAGAGTCCCTCGCAGAGACCCAGTACTTC

abundance: few
d_gene: NA
j_gene: TRBJ1-5
v_gene: TRBV7-2
CDR3aa: CASGRGGRQPQHF
CDR3nt: TGTGCCAGCGGACGAGGCGGGCGGCAGCCCCAGCATTTT

abundance: NA
d_gene: NA
j_gene: TRBJ1-2
v_gene: TRBV6-5
CDR3aa: CASSYYPGARYGYTF
CDR3nt: TGTGCCAGCAGTTACTACCCTGGGGCTAGATATGGCTACACCTTC